The entry below gives a single T cell receptor (beta chain) sequence along with its context. Enrolment of Seattle patients took place during active infection, and they were followed longitudinally. The data were taken from a study of blood T cell repertoires in COVID-19. Turning to the study itself: Donors in the United States, Italy and Spain gave samples during acute or convalescent COVID-19.

Measured with immunoSEQ multiplex PCR; TCRdb has only the in-frame clones, and not every one. Among fewer than 300,000 clones listed, about nine tenths were seen once. The germline V gene encodes CDR1 LNHDA and CDR2 SQIVND (reference sequence). Trimming took 1 base from V and 6 from J; bases not matched to a gene: 9. The CDR3 spans 16 residues. This chain uses TRBV19 with TRBJ2-1; 7 nucleotides agree with TRBD2. This sequence was found in a woman between 50 and 59 years old with COVID-19, enrolled during active disease. Specimen: peripheral blood. The CDR3 sequence: CASSIGGTTKINEQFF. In nucleotides, the CDR3 is TGTGCCAGTAGTATAGGAGGGACTACAAAGATCAATGAGCAGTTCTTC.